This is a list of T cell receptor beta chains from one sample in a study of CD8+ T cells in alopecia areata. Data came from immunoSEQ multiplex PCR; TCRdb stores just in-frame clones and leaves some out. The table lists over 150,000 clones, more than 60% of them singletons. The sample consisted of CD4+ T cells sorted from blood, taken at week 0. The receptors were sampled from a human donor with alopecia areata. The CDR3 runs from the conserved cysteine through the conserved F or W. D genes are given only for firm matches. Size tells how often a clone was seen (once, few, many) or the class of an expanded clone, and some rows leave it out.

-	TRBV4-3	-	TRBJ1-4	CASSQGKTDFTEKLFF	TGCGCCAGCAGCCAGGGAAAAACAGATTTCACAGAAAAACTGTTTTTT
TRBD2	TRBV29-1	-	TRBJ2-3	CSVLAGNTDTQYF	TGCAGCGTTCTAGCGGGGAACACAGATACGCAGTATTTT
-	TRBV29-1	-	TRBJ2-5	CSVEDQSLQETQYF	TGCAGCGTTGAAGATCAAAGTCTTCAAGAGACCCAGTACTTC
TRBD1	TRBV29-1	-	TRBJ2-5	CSVGGQNLPSQETQYF	TGCAGCGTTGGGGGACAGAACCTTCCTAGCCAAGAGACCCAGTACTTC
-	TRBV7-2	-	TRBJ2-7	CASSRPAATLYEQYF	TGTGCCAGCAGCAGACCCGCGGCGACCCTATACGAGCAGTACTTC
TRBD1	TRBV30	-	TRBJ1-2	CASTGALGYGYTF	TGTGCCTCGACAGGGGCTTTAGGCTATGGCTACACCTTC
-	TRBV25-1	many	TRBJ2-1	CAVAFSSYNEQFF	TGTGCGGTAGCGTTTAGCTCCTACAATGAGCAGTTCTTC
TRBD2	TRBV4-2	-	TRBJ2-5	CASSQELAGIQETQYF	TGTGCCAGCAGCCAAGAACTAGCGGGGATACAAGAGACCCAGTACTTC
-	TRBV9	-	TRBJ2-6	CASTRDISSGANVLTF	TGTGCCAGTACCCGGGACATCAGCTCTGGGGCCAACGTCCTGACTTTC
-	TRBV29-1	-	TRBJ2-7	CSVVVTAYEQYF	TGCAGCGTTGTTGTGACCGCCTACGAGCAGTACTTC
-	TRBV5-1	few	TRBJ1-1	CASSLESSTEAFF	TGCGCCAGCAGCTTGGAATCGAGCACTGAAGCTTTCTTT
-	TRBV25-1	-	TRBJ2-1	CASFQEGNEQFF	TGTGCCAGCTTCCAGGAAGGGAATGAGCAGTTCTTC
-	TRBV29-1	-	TRBJ1-4	CSAGRNNEKLFF	TGCAGCGCCGGACGGAATAATGAAAAACTGTTTTTT
-	TRBV29-1	-	TRBJ2-1	CSVEIMSDNEQFF	TGCAGCGTTGAAATTATGTCAGACAATGAGCAGTTCTTC
TRBD2	TRBV30	few	TRBJ2-3	CAWSARGGGDTQYF	TGTGCCTGGTCCGCACGGGGGGGAGGAGATACGCAGTATTTT
-	TRBV14	-	TRBJ2-1	CASSQPRASLGNEQFF	TGTGCCAGCAGCCAACCCAGGGCTAGTTTAGGCAATGAGCAGTTCTTC
-	TRBV5-6	-	TRBJ2-3	CASSTPTLDTQYF	TGTGCCAGCAGCACCCCGACTCTGGATACGCAGTATTTT
TRBD1	TRBV27	once	TRBJ2-1	CASSPTGWGNEQFF	TGTGCCAGCAGTCCGACAGGGTGGGGCAATGAGCAGTTCTTC
-	TRBV10-2	-	TRBJ2-1	CASSEEGGRREQFF	TGCGCCAGCAGTGAGGAGGGGGGGCGGCGGGAGCAGTTCTTC
-	TRBV29-1	few	TRBJ1-2	CSVEVGVGSRGYTF	TGCAGCGTTGAAGTGGGGGTGGGGTCTCGAGGCTACACCTTC